A selection of T cell receptor beta chains follows, all from one sample in a study of shared clonotypes between healthy human individuals. Repertoires were generated with immunoSEQ multiplex PCR, while TCRdb's copy carries only in-frame clones and drops some. Of about 800,000 clones listed, approximately 97% were seen once; the top ten hold about 0.25%. The sequenced material came from naive CD8+ T cells sorted from blood. The receptor set was obtained from a man aged 30-40 years in good health. Each CDR3 is given with its conserved first and last residue. The D gene is left open where the match is weak. The size field is filled for only some rows; it gives once, few, many or a size class.

V gene	CDR3 length	D gene	J gene	clone size	CDR3 DNA	CDR3 protein
TRBV5-4	14	.	TRBJ2-1	.	TGTGCCAGCAGCTTGGTGGCAGGGGCTTACGAGCAGTTCTTC	CASSLVAGAYEQFF
TRBV2	12	.	TRBJ2-5	.	TGTGCCAGCAGTGAAGGGGGGGAACCTCCCTACTTC	CASSEGGEPPYF
TRBV7-6	12	.	TRBJ1-4	.	TGTGCCAGCAGCTTAATGGGTGAAAAACTGTTTTTT	CASSLMGEKLFF
TRBV27	15	.	TRBJ1-2	.	TGTGCCAGCAGTTTATCGTTGGTTCCCTTCGATGGCTACACCTTC	CASSLSLVPFDGYTF
TRBV19	19	TRBD2	TRBJ2-1	.	TGTGCCAGTAGCGACATGACCGGGACTAGCGGGATCTCCTACAATGAGCAGTTCTTC	CASSDMTGTSGISYNEQFF
TRBV5-1	16	.	TRBJ2-3	.	TGCGCCAGCAGCTTGGAGGGGCGGCCCTCCTATGATACGCAGTATTTT	CASSLEGRPSYDTQYF
TRBV9	12	.	TRBJ2-1	.	TGTGCCAGCAGTGAACCTAGACTTGAGCAGTTCTTC	CASSEPRLEQFF
TRBV7-9	13	TRBD1	TRBJ1-5	.	TGTGCCAGCAGCCTCGACAGGGCTCAGCCCCAGCATTTT	CASSLDRAQPQHF
TRBV11-2	18	.	TRBJ2-7	.	TGTGCCAGCAGCTTTGGACTGGCTTTGGCGGAGGGCTCCTACGAGCAGTACTTC	CASSFGLALAEGSYEQYF
TRBV7-6	16	.	TRBJ2-7	.	TGTGCCAGCAGCTTAGCGCCCCGGGGTGTAAACTACGAGCAGTACTTC	CASSLAPRGVNYEQYF
TRBV27	14	TRBD1	TRBJ2-7	.	TGTGCCAGCAGCCCGACAGGGGGCGCGAGCGAGCAGTACTTC	CASSPTGGASEQYF
TRBV27	14	.	TRBJ2-7	.	TGTGCCAGCAGTTTAGCGGCTGGGCGCTACGAGCAGTACTTC	CASSLAAGRYEQYF
TRBV10-1	14	.	TRBJ1-1	.	TGCGCCAGCAGTCGAGGGGTTCGAGGGACTGAAGCTTTCTTT	CASSRGVRGTEAFF
TRBV2	14	.	TRBJ2-7	once	TGTGCCAGCAGTGCTCTACCCAGTGGGCCCGAGCAGTACTTC	CASSALPSGPEQYF
TRBV10-3	13	.	TRBJ1-3	.	TGTGCCATCACTAGGGACCCGAGAAACACCATATATTTT	CAITRDPRNTIYF
TRBV11-2	18	.	TRBJ2-7	.	TGTGCCAGCAGCGGCCCGGGGAGAGGGGGACAAATTCTCTACGAGCAGTACTTC	CASSGPGRGGQILYEQYF
TRBV27	16	.	TRBJ2-3	.	TGTGCCAGCAGTCCGAAGCCTCACCCGGTATCAGATACGCAGTATTTT	CASSPKPHPVSDTQYF
TRBV28	18	.	TRBJ2-3	.	TGTGCCAGCAGTCCTAGATTTCCGCCTGGCGGAAGCACAGATACGCAGTATTTT	CASSPRFPPGGSTDTQYF
TRBV5-4	13	.	TRBJ1-2	.	TGTGCCAGCAGCTTGACGTTGGGGCACGGCTACACCTTC	CASSLTLGHGYTF
TRBV7-6	15	.	TRBJ2-7	.	TGTGCCAGCAGCTTAGCCAGGAGGGCGGTAGACGAGCAGTACTTC	CASSLARRAVDEQYF
TRBV13	13	.	TRBJ1-5	.	TGTGCCAGCAGCTTAGGAAGGGGTCAGCCCCAGCATTTT	CASSLGRGQPQHF
TRBV29-1	15	TRBD1	TRBJ2-5	.	TGCAGCGTCGGGACAGGGGGCGCGGTCCAAGAGACCCAGTACTTC	CSVGTGGAVQETQYF
TRBV27	15	TRBD1	TRBJ2-1	.	TGTGCCAGCAGTTCGCGGACAGGTCTAGGCAATGAGCAGTTCTTC	CASSSRTGLGNEQFF